Here is one T cell receptor (beta chain) with its context. Its antigen remains unidentified. This sample stems from a study of blood T cells in healthy people across ages. Per-sample PBMC isolation yielded at least 6 million cells. This CDR3 region has 17 residues. V lost 4 bases and J lost 2, with 19 bases in between. From germline, CDR1 is MDHEN and CDR2 SYDVKM. Overall study results and limits: Older individuals had lower TCR beta diversity per million T cells (the decline was roughly linear). Unsorted PBMCs blocked a conclusive comparison of naive and antigen-experienced cells.

The use of a sample-barcoded 5' primer and a J-beta primer mix characterized a second PCR of 7 to 11 cycles. TCRdb ran MiXCR on the 5' RACE reads and lists one entry per CDR3 protein. The data show 1.5 million to 1.9 million distinct CDR3 sequences, approximately 39% seen once. Material: blood. The source of this sequence is a woman between 18 and 29 years old in good health. V is TRBV28 and J is TRBJ2-3; D possibly corresponds to TRBD2 (5 bases). The CDR3 protein is CASSSPRVAGLTDTQYF. CDR3 in DNA: TGTGCCAGCAGTTCCCCTCGGGTCGCGGGCCTCACAGATACGCAGTATTTT.